This T cell receptor beta chain was sequenced in a study of vaccination effects on CD4 cells after COVID-19. ViraFEST assay sequencing came after antigen-specific CD4+ T cells were expanded with viral peptide pools. At the end of about 9 days of culture, CD4+ T cells were isolated. Vaccinated participants had no history of SARS-CoV-2 infection and tested negative for nucleocapsid antibodies. This clone has more than one count but fewer than ten. Its target is not known. V lost 1 base and J lost 4, with 14 bases in between. The CDR3 is made up of 15 amino acids. Germline-derived CDR1 and CDR2 are SGDLS and YYNGEE. Some clones are missing from TCRdb's copy, which holds only in-frame ones; the method was immunoSEQ multiplex PCR. The sample holds 55,000 to 80,000 clones, roughly 72% seen once.

The sequence derives from a human donor who received a COVID-19 vaccine. This material consisted of CD4+ T cells from PBMCs cultured with HCoV-OC43 spike peptides, taken before COVID-19 vaccination. The subset here: HCoV-OC43 spike overlapping peptide pool stimulation. The rearrangement uses TRBV9 and TRBJ1-2; no firm D call. CDR3 coding DNA: TGTGCCAGCAGCGTACGGGCCGAGAGCGTCTATGGCTACACCTTC. Encoded protein: CASSVRAESVYGYTF.